These 26 T cell receptor beta chains were all obtained from the same sample, sequenced in a study of blood T cell repertoires in COVID-19. Measured with immunoSEQ multiplex PCR; TCRdb has only the in-frame clones, and not every one. The data hold some 310,000 clones, with 90% observed a single time. The source material was peripheral blood. All receptors come from a woman in her thirties or forties with COVID-19, enrolled during active disease.

To note about this clone: One end of the junction does not line up with germline, which may come from a read error. The chain is built from TRBV6-2 or TRBV6-3 and TRBJ1-1; 9 positions agree with TRBD1. Germline values: CDR1 MNHEY, CDR2 SVGEGT. This CDR3 comprises 16 residues. This chain's CDR3 is CASSLRQGDEDTEAFF. For the CDR3, the DNA is TGTGCCAGCAGTTTACGACAGGGGGATGAAGACACGGAAGCTTTCTTT.

This clone is a singleton in its sample. The V call is TRBV6-5, the J call TRBJ1-2, with 8 bases matching TRBD1. In germline, CDR1 is MNHEY, CDR2 SVGAGI. V gave up 6 bases and J gave up 5 bases; unmatched junction bases: 11. CDR3 length: 15 amino acids. CDR3 amino acids: CASSFDRGSRYGYTF. The DNA of the CDR3 is TGTGCCAGCAGCTTCGACAGGGGATCCCGGTATGGCTACACCTTC.

V gene TRBV2 combines with J gene TRBJ1-1; D call uncertain. Germline V lookup: CDR1 SNHLY, CDR2 FYNNEI. The CDR3 covers 13 residues. Between the trimmed V and J ends, which lost 5 bases and 0 bases, there was a span of 7 bases. Here the CDR3 DNA reads TGTGCCAGCAGTCCGGAGATGAACACTGAAGCTTTCTTT. This translates into CASSPEMNTEAFF.

The J gene is TRBJ2-1, the V gene TRBV4-3, with D uncertain. Germline CDR1 is LGHNA and CDR2 is YSLEER. V shed 0 bases and J shed 9 bases, with 6 bases lying between them. This CDR3 region has 12 residues. CDR3 nucleotide sequence: TGCGCCAGCAGCCAAGATTTGCGTGAGCAGTTCTTC. This translates into CASSQDLREQFF.

CDR3 DNA: TGTGCCAGCAGCAAAGTGGGCAGGGGGCTGAACACTGAAGCTTTCTTT. This translates into CASSKVGRGLNTEAFF. The chain employs TRBV21-1 and TRBJ1-1; the listed D gene, TRBD1, was not tested against the DNA. TRBV21-1 is a pseudogene locus. This CDR3 region has 16 residues.

V and J are TRBV25-1 and TRBJ1-1; D is unresolved. V lost 1 base and J lost 0, with 9 bases in between. This CDR3 comprises 15 residues. Germline assignment: CDR1 MGHDK and CDR2 SYGVNS. The CDR3 sequence is CASSESGVLNTEAFF. CDR3 in DNA: TGTGCCAGCAGTGAATCCGGGGTTTTGAACACTGAAGCTTTCTTT.

The CDR3 here is CASSLPGRLTYEQYF. Written as DNA, the CDR3 is TGTGCCAGCAGTTTGCCCGGTCGCCTCACCTACGAGCAGTACTTC. The J gene is TRBJ2-7, the V gene TRBV28; D is uncertain. This CDR3 comprises 15 residues. Trimming shortened V by 3 bases and J by 2 bases, and 14 bases separated the two germline ends. Germline assignment: CDR1 MDHEN and CDR2 SYDVKM.

The chain carries TRBV7-3 and TRBJ2-2; 11 positions agree with TRBD2. V lost 5 bases, J lost 1 base, and 0 bases stayed unmatched. Per germline, CDR1 SGHTA and CDR2 FQGTGA. The CDR3 runs 15 residues. CDR3 in DNA: TGTGCCAGCAGCACTAGCGGGGGGAACACCGGGGAGCTGTTTTTT. This sequence encodes CASSTSGGNTGELFF.

CDR3 in DNA: TGTGCCAGCAGTTTGGCGGGTTATAGGTATGAGCAGTTCTTC. Its translation: CASSLAGYRYEQFF. This chain uses TRBV27 with TRBJ2-1, with D perhaps TRBD2 (5 bases). Germline values: CDR1 MNHEY, CDR2 SMNVEV (reference sequence). CDR3 size: 14 residues. The germline V and J ends were trimmed by 3 bases and 8 bases, with 14 bases remaining between them.

The rearrangement uses TRBV6-1 and TRBJ1-4; 7 bases fit TRBD1. The CDR3 has 17 residues. Trimming cost V 4 bases and J 13 bases; bases outside gene matches: 21. Germline CDR1 reads MNHNS; CDR2 reads SASEGT. The chain's CDR3 is CASSGRTGSTPWEGLFF. The CDR3 bases are TGTGCCAGCAGTGGACGGACAGGTTCGACGCCGTGGGAAGGACTGTTTTTT.

The genes are TRBV18 and TRBJ1-1; a possible D gene is TRBD1 (6 bases). V gave up 5 bases and J gave up 5 bases, with 18 bases separating them. Germline CDR1 and CDR2: KGHSH and LQKENI. There are 15 residues in the CDR3. The CDR3 loop reads CASSDTQGRGTEAFF. Here the CDR3 DNA reads TGTGCCAGCTCAGACACACAGGGTAGAGGGACTGAAGCTTTCTTT.

This clone was detected only once. CDR3 bases: TGTGCCAGCAGCTACTTACAGGGGTCCCCATACAATGAGCAGTTCTTC. The encoded protein is CASSYLQGSPYNEQFF. This chain joins TRBV7-2 and TRBJ2-1; 7 bases fit TRBD1. The germline gives CDR1 SGHTA, CDR2 FQGNSA. The V segment lost 4 bases and the J segment 4 bases; nucleotides outside the gene matches: 10. CDR3 length: 16 residues.

This clone was detected only a few times. The chain uses TRBV4-3 and TRBJ1-1, with D possibly being TRBD1 (5 bases). V lost 2 bases to trimming and J lost 5 bases, with 18 bases between them. The CDR3 runs 16 residues. Germline V gene data show CDR1 as LGHNA and CDR2 as YSLEER. As DNA, the CDR3 is TGCGCCAGCAGCCAATTTCTCGGGCAGGGAAATACTGAAGCTTTCTTT. Translated, it gives CASSQFLGQGNTEAFF.

This chain uses TRBV7-9 with TRBJ2-4, with TRBD2 identical over 7 bases. The CDR3 covers 16 residues. Germline-derived CDR1 and CDR2 are SEHNR and FQNEAQ (reference sequence). The junction had 5 bases not matched to a gene; V was cut back by 2 bases and J by 1 base. The CDR3 protein is CASSLRGGPAKNIQYF. The CDR3 region has the DNA TGTGCCAGCAGCTTACGGGGAGGGCCGGCCAAAAACATTCAGTACTTC.

This clone is a singleton in its sample. The J gene is TRBJ1-1, the V gene TRBV9; D not certain. From germline, CDR1 is SGDLS and CDR2 YYNGEE. The CDR3 is made up of 13 amino acids. The V end was cut by 4 bases, the J end by 4 bases, with 11 bases between. Here the CDR3 DNA reads TGTGCCAGCAGCCCCGGGGTGGGCACTGAAGCTTTCTTT. Its protein is CASSPGVGTEAFF.

The chain couples TRBV9 to TRBJ2-5; D may be TRBD1 (6 bases). Trimming removed 0 bases at V and 1 base at J, with 10 bases between. The germline CDR1 and CDR2 sequences are SGDLS and YYNGEE. The CDR3 spans 15 residues. This chain's CDR3 is CASSVGGQFQETQYF. As DNA, the CDR3 is TGTGCCAGCAGCGTAGGGGGGCAGTTCCAAGAGACCCAGTACTTC.

The genes are TRBV7-3 and TRBJ1-2; possible D gene TRBD1, 6 bases. The V end was cut by 0 bases, the J end by 7 bases, with 12 bases between. CDR1 and CDR2 from the germline V gene are SGHTA and FQGTGA. The CDR3 covers 14 residues. CDR3 sequence reads: CASSLTKQGGGYTF. The CDR3, as DNA: TGTGCCAGCAGCTTAACGAAACAGGGTGGTGGCTACACCTTC.

The rearrangement links TRBV4-3 to TRBJ2-1, with D possibly TRBD2 on 5 matching bases. Trimming removed 1 base at V and 7 bases at J, with 17 bases between. Germline lookup yields CDR1 LGHNA and CDR2 YSLEER. The CDR3 loop spans 16 amino acids. The CDR3 nucleotides read TGCGCCAGCAGCCAAGTCCCTTTAGCAGAGGGTAATGAGCAGTTCTTC. Its translation: CASSQVPLAEGNEQFF.

The V and J genes are TRBV28 and TRBJ1-2; weak D call: TRBD1 (5 bases). Trimming stripped 6 bases from V and 4 bases from J, with 9 bases between. The CDR3 has 12 residues. Germline lookup yields CDR1 MDHEN and CDR2 SYDVKM. The CDR3 here is CASSSGFYGYTF. CDR3 sequence (DNA): TGTGCCAGCAGCTCAGGGTTCTATGGCTACACCTTC.

The chain is built from TRBV19 and TRBJ2-7, with D maybe TRBD1 (6 bases). Germline CDR1 reads LNHDA; CDR2 reads SQIVND (reference sequence). The CDR3 length is 13 residues. Deletions cut 10 bases from V and 1 base from J, with 14 bases between. The CDR3 reads CATRDKASYEQYF. In nucleotides, the CDR3 is TGTGCCACACGGGACAAGGCTTCCTACGAGCAGTACTTC.

The V and J genes are TRBV20-1 and TRBJ2-1; the match to TRBD2 covers 8 bases. The CDR3 loop spans 14 amino acids. Germline V lookup: CDR1 DFQATT, CDR2 SNEGSKA (reference sequence). With 3 bases clipped from V and 7 bases from J, the junction kept 8 bases outside the gene matches. CDR3 nucleotides: TGCAGTGCTAGTCCGTCCGGGACTAGTAATGAGCAGTTCTTC. Translating gives CSASPSGTSNEQFF.

This clone was detected once. One base away lies a much larger clone, so this may be a sequencing read error. The chain has TRBV11-3 and TRBJ2-1; TRBD2 aligns across 10 bases. The CDR3 is 15 residues long. V lost 5 bases and J lost 3; bases outside the gene matches: 4. In germline, CDR1 is SGHNT, CDR2 YENEEA. The CDR3 DNA sequence: TGTGCCAGCAGCACCGGGACTAGCGACTACAATGAGCAGTTCTTC. It translates to CASSTGTSDYNEQFF.

The CDR3 loop reads CASSSGPAGQGFNEQYF. CDR3 DNA sequence: TGTGCCAGCAGCTCCGGCCCTGCGGGACAGGGTTTCAACGAGCAGTACTTC. The chain is built from TRBV9 and TRBJ2-7, with TRBD1 identical over 9 bases. This CDR3 has 17 amino acids. With 4 bases clipped from V and 5 bases from J, the junction kept 16 bases outside the gene matches. Germline values: CDR1 SGDLS, CDR2 YYNGEE.

This clone appeared once. The chain joins TRBV5-5 to TRBJ2-1, with TRBD2 matching over 13 bases. Per the germline V gene, CDR1 is SGHKS and CDR2 is YYEKEE (reference sequence). This CDR3 spans 16 amino acids. J was trimmed by 10 bases and V by 2 bases; bases with no gene match: 9. CDR3 amino acids: CASSFSTSGRVGEQFF. Here the CDR3 DNA reads TGTGCCAGCAGCTTCTCAACTAGCGGGAGGGTTGGGGAGCAGTTCTTC.

With regard to this clone: Other DNA sequences from this sample encode an identical CDR3 as well. This chain joins TRBV6-4 and TRBJ2-2; D is unclear. The CDR3 is 14 residues long. Trimming removed 5 bases at V and 2 bases at J, with 9 bases between. From germline, CDR1 is MRHNA and CDR2 SNTAGT. The CDR3 DNA follows: TGTGCCAGCAGTTTGGGCCTTAACACCGGGGAGCTGTTTTTT. Its protein is CASSLGLNTGELFF.

J is TRBJ1-5 and V is TRBV12-3 or TRBV12-4, with unresolved D. The ends were cut back, 3 bases at V and 6 bases at J, with 6 bases in the middle. The length of the CDR3 is 12 residues. CDR3 DNA sequence: TGTGCCAGCAGTTTTCGGGGTCAGCCCCAGCATTTT. Protein: CASSFRGQPQHF.